This entry describes one T cell receptor (beta chain). The antigen remains undetermined. TCRdb keeps only in-frame clones here, not all; method: immunoSEQ multiplex PCR. This sample has 100,000 to 150,000 clones, with roughly 89% found just once. This specimen belongs to a study of T cell responses to AZD1222 COVID-19 vaccine. This CDR3 is 15 amino acids long. Trimming removed 0 bases from V and 6 bases from J, with 14 bases in between. Germline-derived CDR1 and CDR2 are SEHNR and FQNEAQ (reference sequence). Regarding the study as a whole: Targeting of unmutated variant regions was reportedly seen in nearly half of spike-specific TCRs.

The sequencing here drew on peripheral blood, taken on day 0 of AZD1222 vaccination. The receptor was derived from an adult in good health. V is TRBV7-9 and J is TRBJ1-2; D perhaps matches TRBD1 (6 bases). CDR3 nucleotides: TGTGCCAGCAGCTTAGCGCACAGGGTTGGGGATGGCTACACCTTC. Protein sequence: CASSLAHRVGDGYTF.